The 6 T cell receptor beta chains in this list originate from one sample, sequenced in a study of siplizumab effects on memory and regulatory T cells. Only in-frame clones appear in the TCRdb table, and some are missing; sequencing was by immunoSEQ multiplex PCR. This table holds about 100,000 clones, 94% found once. The source material was non-Treg CD4+ T cells sorted from blood. Every receptor here comes from a human donor in good health.

Written as DNA, the CDR3 is TGCAGCGTTGAAGACAGGGGGGGGGATACGCAGTATTTT. Its translation: CSVEDRGGDTQYF. This chain connects TRBV29-1 to TRBJ2-3; D could derive from TRBD1 or TRBD2 (7 bases each). V was trimmed by 0 bases and J by 6 bases, leaving 10 bases between them. CDR1 and CDR2 from the germline V gene are SQVTM and ANQGSEA. The CDR3 runs to 13 residues.

This clone is a singleton in its sample. The V gene is TRBV6-6, the J gene TRBJ2-2; TRBD1 matches at 10 bases. V was pared by 5 bases and J by 8 bases, with 8 bases of the junction left unmatched. Germline V lookup: CDR1 MNHNY, CDR2 SVGAGI (reference sequence). The CDR3 has 15 amino acids. In DNA, the CDR3 is TGTGCCAGCAGTCGAGGGACAGGGGAGGCGGGGGAGCTGTTTTTT. It encodes CASSRGTGEAGELFF.

V gene TRBV18 combines with J gene TRBJ1-3; 9 bases line up with TRBD1. Trimming removed 6 bases from V and 3 bases from J; junction bases left unmatched: 9. The CDR3 is 16 amino acids. Germline assignment: CDR1 KGHSH and CDR2 LQKENI. In nucleotides, the CDR3 is TGTGCCAGCTCCCATACCGGGACAGGGCTTGGAAACACCATATATTTT. It yields the protein CASSHTGTGLGNTIYF.

V usage is TRBV30 and J usage is TRBJ2-1, with D hard to call. Per the germline V gene, CDR1 is GTSNPN and CDR2 is SVGIG (reference sequence). The CDR3 contains 17 residues. The V end lost 0 bases, the J end lost 0 bases, and 15 bases lay between the germline ends. The CDR3 protein is CAWSVVRGSHSYNEQFF. The DNA of the CDR3 is TGTGCCTGGAGTGTAGTAAGAGGCAGCCACTCCTACAATGAGCAGTTCTTC.

This sequence joins TRBV7-8 and TRBJ1-4; D is unclear. Germline V gene data show CDR1 as SGHVS and CDR2 as FQNEAQ. The V end lost 3 bases, the J end lost 0 bases, and 5 bases lay between the germline ends. The CDR3 is 14 residues long. The DNA for the CDR3 is TGTGCCAGCAGCTTCGGGACAACTAATGAAAAACTGTTTTTT. Translation: CASSFGTTNEKLFF. Using reference TRBV7-8 and TRBJ1-4 for the parts outside the CDR3, the full variable domain is GAGVSQSPRYKVAKRGQDVALRCDPISGHVSLFWYQQALGQGPEFLTYFQNEAQLDKSGLPSDRFFAERPEGSVSTLKIQRTQQEDSAVYLCASSFGTTNEKLFFGSGTQLSVL.

The chain is built from TRBV6-5 and TRBJ1-2, with a weak D call TRBD1 (6 bases). The length of the CDR3 is 16 residues. V was cut by 0 bases and J by 6 bases, with 17 bases left in between. Germline V gene data show CDR1 as MNHEY and CDR2 as SVGAGI. The CDR3 DNA reads as TGTGCCAGCAGTTACTCTAGGACAGCCCGGGGTGATGGCTACACCTTC. Translated: CASSYSRTARGDGYTF.